A single T cell receptor beta chain is shown here with its context. Its antigen remains unknown. Deletions cut 3 bases from V and 5 bases from J, with 13 bases between. Looked up from germline, CDR1 is DFQATT and CDR2 is SNEGSKA (reference sequence). The CDR3 spans 13 residues. Patients aged 18 to 65 had newly diagnosed hyperthyroidism that had lasted under 2 months. The sample comes from a study of T cells in Graves' hyperthyroidism and ophthalmopathy. Whole-study results and caveats: Most expanded thyroid clonotypes above 0.001 recurred in blood. Progression to ophthalmopathy was predicted a median of 6.5 months early. The authors' 13 V-J model separated ophthalmopathy from stable hyperthyroidism.

What was amplified from RNA transcripts were TCR beta CDR3 regions. HTBI primers were the set used in a first-round RT-PCR of the TCR CDR3. In TCRdb, the multiplex PCR reads were re-called with MiXCR into one record per CDR3 protein. The table lists tens of thousands of distinct CDR3 sequences, roughly 50% of them singletons. This receptor was identified in a woman between 45 and 60 years old with Graves' hyperthyroidism. The specimen sequenced was peripheral blood or thyroid tissue (not recorded which). J is TRBJ1-2 and V is TRBV20-1, with D perhaps matching TRBD1 (5 bases). The DNA for the CDR3 is TGCAGTGCTAGGAGTGTGACAGCATATGGCTACACCTTC. This translates into CSARSVTAYGYTF.